This note documents a single T cell receptor beta chain sequence. Its antigen is as yet unknown. The treatment: oral pan-JAK inhibitor, 5-10 mg twice daily. Starting from PBMCs, sorting isolated CD4+ and CD8+ T cells. V lost 3 bases and J lost 4; bases outside the gene matches: 2. Germline values: CDR1 SGHAT, CDR2 FQDESV (reference sequence). The CDR3 extends over 13 amino acids. RNA extraction was followed by reverse transcription into cDNA, which acted as the sequencing template. The assay was immunoSEQ multiplex PCR, and TCRdb's table has in-frame clones only and misses some. The table includes approximately 280,000 clones, about three fifths detected once. The sample originates from a study of CD8+ T cells in alopecia areata. Findings of the study overall: Many expanded lesional clones persisted in scalp and blood during tofacitinib treatment.

The V gene is TRBV11-1, the J gene TRBJ2-7; 8 bases are shared with TRBD2. This specimen was CD4+ T cells sorted from blood, taken at week 24, from a patient treated with tofacitinib. The receptor was isolated from a human donor with alopecia areata. The CDR3 DNA reads as TGTGCCAGCAGCTTGGGGACTAGTTACGAGCAGTACTTC. Its translation: CASSLGTSYEQYF. The whole variable domain, filled in from reference TRBV11-1 and TRBJ2-7, reads EAEVAQSPRYKITEKSQAVAFWCDPISGHATLYWYRQILGQGPELLVQFQDESVVDDSQLPKDRFSAERLKGVDSTLKIQPAELGDSAMYLCASSLGTSYEQYFGPGTRLTVT.